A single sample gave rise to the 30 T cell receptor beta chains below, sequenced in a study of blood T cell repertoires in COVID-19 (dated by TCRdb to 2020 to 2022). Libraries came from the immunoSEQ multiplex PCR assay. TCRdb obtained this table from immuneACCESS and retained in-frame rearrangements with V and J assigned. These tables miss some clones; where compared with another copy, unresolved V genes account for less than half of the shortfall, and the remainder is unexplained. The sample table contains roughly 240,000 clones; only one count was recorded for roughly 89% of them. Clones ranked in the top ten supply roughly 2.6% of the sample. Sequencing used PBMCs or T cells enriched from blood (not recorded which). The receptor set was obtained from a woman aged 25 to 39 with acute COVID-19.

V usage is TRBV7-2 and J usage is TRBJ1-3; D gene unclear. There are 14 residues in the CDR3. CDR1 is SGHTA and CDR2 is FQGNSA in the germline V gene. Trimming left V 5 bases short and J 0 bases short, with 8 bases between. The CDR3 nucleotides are TGTGCCAGCAGCAAGCCCCCCTCTGGAAACACCATATATTTT. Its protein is CASSKPPSGNTIYF.

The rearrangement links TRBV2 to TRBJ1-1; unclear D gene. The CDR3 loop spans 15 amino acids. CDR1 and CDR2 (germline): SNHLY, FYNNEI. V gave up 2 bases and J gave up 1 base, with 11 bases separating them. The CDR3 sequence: CASSEWAGSNTEAFF. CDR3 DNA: TGTGCCAGCAGTGAATGGGCAGGTTCGAACACTGAAGCTTTCTTT. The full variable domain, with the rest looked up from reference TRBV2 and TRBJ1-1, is EPEVTQTPSHQVTQMGQEVILRCVPISNHLYFYWYRQILGQKVEFLVSFYNNEISEKSEIFDDQFSVERPDGSNFTLKIRSTKLEDSAMYFCASSEWAGSNTEAFFGQGTRLTVV.

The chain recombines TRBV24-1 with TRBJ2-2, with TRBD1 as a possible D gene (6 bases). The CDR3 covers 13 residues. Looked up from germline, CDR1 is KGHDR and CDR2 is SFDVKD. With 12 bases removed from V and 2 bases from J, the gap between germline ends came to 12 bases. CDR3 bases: TGTGCCGCCGGGACACTCAACACCGGGGAGCTGTTTTTT. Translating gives CAAGTLNTGELFF.

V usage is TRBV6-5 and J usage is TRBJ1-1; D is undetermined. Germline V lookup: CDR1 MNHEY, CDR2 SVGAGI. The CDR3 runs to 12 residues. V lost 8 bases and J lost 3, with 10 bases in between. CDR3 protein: CASPRGDTEAFF. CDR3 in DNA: TGTGCCAGCCCTCGAGGAGACACTGAAGCTTTCTTT.

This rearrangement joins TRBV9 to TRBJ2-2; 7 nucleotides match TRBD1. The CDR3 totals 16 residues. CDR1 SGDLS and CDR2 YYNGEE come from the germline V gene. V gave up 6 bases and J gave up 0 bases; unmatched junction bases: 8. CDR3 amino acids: CASTRTGSSNTGELFF. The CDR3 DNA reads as TGTGCCAGCACCCGGACAGGATCTTCGAACACCGGGGAGCTGTTTTTT.

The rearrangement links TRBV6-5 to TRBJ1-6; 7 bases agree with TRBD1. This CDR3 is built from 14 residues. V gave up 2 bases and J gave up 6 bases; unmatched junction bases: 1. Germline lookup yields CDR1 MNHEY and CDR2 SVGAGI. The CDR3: CASSYDRANSPLHF. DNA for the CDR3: TGTGCCAGCAGTTACGACAGGGCTAATTCACCCCTCCACTTT.

The CDR3 reads CASSYSGLKQYF. CDR3 sequence (DNA): TGTGCCAGCAGTTACTCGGGCTTAAAGCAGTACTTC. V usage is TRBV6-5 and J usage is TRBJ2-7; no reliable D call. Germline V gives CDR1 MNHEY, CDR2 SVGAGI. The CDR3 totals 12 residues. V was shortened by 0 bases and J by 8 bases, with 8 bases between the two germline ends.

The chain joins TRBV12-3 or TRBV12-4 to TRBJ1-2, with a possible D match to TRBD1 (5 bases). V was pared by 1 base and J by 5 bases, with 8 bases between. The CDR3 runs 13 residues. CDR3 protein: CASSLVQGYGYTF. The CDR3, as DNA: TGTGCCAGCAGTTTAGTGCAGGGATATGGCTACACCTTC.

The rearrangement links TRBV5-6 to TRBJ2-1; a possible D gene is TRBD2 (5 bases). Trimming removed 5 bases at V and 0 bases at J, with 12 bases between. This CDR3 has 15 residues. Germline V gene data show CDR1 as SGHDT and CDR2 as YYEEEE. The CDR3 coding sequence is TGTGCCAGCAGATACTTGGGGAGCTCCTACAATGAGCAGTTCTTC. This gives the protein CASRYLGSSYNEQFF.

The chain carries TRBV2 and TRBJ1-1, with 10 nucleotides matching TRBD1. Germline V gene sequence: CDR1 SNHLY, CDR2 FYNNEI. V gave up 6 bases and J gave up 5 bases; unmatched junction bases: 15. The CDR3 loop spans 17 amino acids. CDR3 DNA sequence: TGTGCCAGCAGGGTAGATCGACAGGGGGCTGGATGGACTGAAGCTTTCTTT. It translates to CASRVDRQGAGWTEAFF.

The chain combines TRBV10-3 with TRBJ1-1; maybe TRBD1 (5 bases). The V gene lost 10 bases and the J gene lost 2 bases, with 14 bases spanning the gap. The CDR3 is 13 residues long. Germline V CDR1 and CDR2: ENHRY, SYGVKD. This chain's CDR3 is CATRKDRNTEAFF. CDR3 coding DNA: TGTGCCACTAGAAAAGACAGAAACACTGAAGCTTTCTTT.

CDR3 sequence (DNA): TGTGCCAGCAGCTTGATTGTTACAGGGGACTATGGCTACACCTTC. It encodes CASSLIVTGDYGYTF. The gene calls are TRBV5-6 and TRBJ1-2; TRBD1 matches 7 bases. Trimming took 1 base from V and 3 from J; bases not matched to a gene: 6. Per the germline V gene, CDR1 is SGHDT and CDR2 is YYEEEE. The CDR3 runs to 15 residues.

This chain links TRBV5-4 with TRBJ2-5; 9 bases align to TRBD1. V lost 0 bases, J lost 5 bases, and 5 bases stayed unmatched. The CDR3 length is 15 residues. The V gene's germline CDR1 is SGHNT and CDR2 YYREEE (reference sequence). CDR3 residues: CASSLDTGGAETQYF. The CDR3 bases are TGTGCCAGCAGCTTGGATACAGGGGGCGCGGAGACCCAGTACTTC. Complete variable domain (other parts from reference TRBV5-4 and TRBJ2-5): ETGVTQSPTHLIKTRGQQVTLRCSSQSGHNTVSWYQQALGQGPQFIFQYYREEENGRGNFPPRFSGLQFPNYSSELNVNALELDDSALYLCASSLDTGGAETQYFGPGTRLLVL.

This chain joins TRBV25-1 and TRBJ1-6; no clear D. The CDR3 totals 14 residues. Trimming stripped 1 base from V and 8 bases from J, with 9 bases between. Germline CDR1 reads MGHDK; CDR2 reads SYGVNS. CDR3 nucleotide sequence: TGTGCCAGCAGTGAATCGGTTTACCATTCACCCCTCCACTTT. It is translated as CASSESVYHSPLHF.

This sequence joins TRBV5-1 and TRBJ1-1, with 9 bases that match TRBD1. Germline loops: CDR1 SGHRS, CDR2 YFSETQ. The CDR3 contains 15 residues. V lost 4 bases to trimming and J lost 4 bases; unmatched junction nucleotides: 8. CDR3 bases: TGCGCCAGCAGCGTTAGGGACAGGGAATCCACTGAAGCTTTCTTT. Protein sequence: CASSVRDRESTEAFF.

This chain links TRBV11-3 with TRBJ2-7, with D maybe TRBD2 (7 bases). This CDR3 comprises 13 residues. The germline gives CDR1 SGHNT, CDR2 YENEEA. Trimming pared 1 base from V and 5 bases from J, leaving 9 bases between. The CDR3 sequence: CASSLGGGDEQYF. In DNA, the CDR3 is TGTGCCAGCAGCTTAGGGGGGGGCGACGAGCAGTACTTC.

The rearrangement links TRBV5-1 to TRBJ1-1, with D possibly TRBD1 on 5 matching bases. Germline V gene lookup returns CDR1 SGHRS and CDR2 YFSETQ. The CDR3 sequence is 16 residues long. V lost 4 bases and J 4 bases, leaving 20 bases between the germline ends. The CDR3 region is CASSRSGAGDFTEAFF. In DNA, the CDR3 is TGCGCCAGCAGCCGTTCTGGGGCGGGAGATTTCACTGAAGCTTTCTTT. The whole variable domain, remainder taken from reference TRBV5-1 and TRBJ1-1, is KAGVTQTPRYLIKTRGQQVTLSCSPISGHRSVSWYQQTPGQGLQFLFEYFSETQRNKGNFPGRFSGRQFSNSRSEMNVSTLELGDSALYLCASSRSGAGDFTEAFFGQGTRLTVV.

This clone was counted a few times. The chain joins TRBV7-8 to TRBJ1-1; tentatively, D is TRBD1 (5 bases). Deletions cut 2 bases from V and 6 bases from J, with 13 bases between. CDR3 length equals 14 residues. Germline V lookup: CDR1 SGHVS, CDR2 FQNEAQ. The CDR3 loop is CASSLLSWGAEAFF. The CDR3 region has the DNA TGTGCCAGCAGCTTATTATCCTGGGGCGCTGAAGCTTTCTTT.

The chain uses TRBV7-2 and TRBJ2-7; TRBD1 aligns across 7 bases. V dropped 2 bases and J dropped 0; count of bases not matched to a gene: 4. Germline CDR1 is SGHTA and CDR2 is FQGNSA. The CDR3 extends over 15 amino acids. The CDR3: CASSLRDSSSYEQYF. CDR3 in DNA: TGTGCCAGCAGCTTACGGGACAGTAGCTCCTACGAGCAGTACTTC.

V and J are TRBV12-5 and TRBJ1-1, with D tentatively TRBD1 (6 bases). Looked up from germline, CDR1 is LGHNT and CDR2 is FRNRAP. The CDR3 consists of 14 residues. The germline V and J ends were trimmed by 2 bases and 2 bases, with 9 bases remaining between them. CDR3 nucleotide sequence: TGTGCTAGTGGTTTGAACAGGGTTAACACTGAAGCTTTCTTT. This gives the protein CASGLNRVNTEAFF.

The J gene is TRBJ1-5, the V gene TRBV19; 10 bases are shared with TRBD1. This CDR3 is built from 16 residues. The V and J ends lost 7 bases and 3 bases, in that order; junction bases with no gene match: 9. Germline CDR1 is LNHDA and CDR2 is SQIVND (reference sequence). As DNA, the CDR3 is TGTGCCAGTACAGACAGGGGGCGTTTTTCCAATCAGCCCCAGCATTTT. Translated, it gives CASTDRGRFSNQPQHF.

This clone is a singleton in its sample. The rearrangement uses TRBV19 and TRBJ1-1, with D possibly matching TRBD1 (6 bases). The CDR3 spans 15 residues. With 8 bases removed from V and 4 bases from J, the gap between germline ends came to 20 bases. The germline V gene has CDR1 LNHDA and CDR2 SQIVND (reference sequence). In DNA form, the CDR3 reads TGTGCCAGTGCCGGGCGGGCGGGGGCGGTCACTGAAGCTTTCTTT. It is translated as CASAGRAGAVTEAFF.

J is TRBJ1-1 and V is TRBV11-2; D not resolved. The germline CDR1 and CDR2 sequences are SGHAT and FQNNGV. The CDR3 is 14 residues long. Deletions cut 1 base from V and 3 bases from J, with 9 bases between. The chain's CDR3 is CASSLVSVDTEAFF. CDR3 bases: TGTGCCAGCAGCTTAGTTTCGGTAGACACTGAAGCTTTCTTT.

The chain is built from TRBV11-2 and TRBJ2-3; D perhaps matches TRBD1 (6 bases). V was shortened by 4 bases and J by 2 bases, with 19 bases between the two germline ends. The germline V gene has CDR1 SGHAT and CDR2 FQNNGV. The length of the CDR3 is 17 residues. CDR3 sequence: CASSSRPEGDNTDTQYF. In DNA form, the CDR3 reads TGTGCCAGCAGCTCTCGCCCGGAAGGGGACAACACAGATACGCAGTATTTT.

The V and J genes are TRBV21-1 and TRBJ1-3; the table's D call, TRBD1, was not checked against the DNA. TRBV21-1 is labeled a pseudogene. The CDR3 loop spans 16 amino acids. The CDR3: CATAIGQDLSGNTIYF. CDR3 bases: TGTGCCACCGCCATTGGACAGGATCTATCTGGAAACACCATATATTTT.

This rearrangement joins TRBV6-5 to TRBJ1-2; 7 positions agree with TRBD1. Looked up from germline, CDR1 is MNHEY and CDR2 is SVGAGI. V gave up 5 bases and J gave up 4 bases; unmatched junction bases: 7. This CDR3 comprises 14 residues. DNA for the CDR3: TGTGCCAGCAGTCGAGGGGGCGGAGGCTATGGCTACACCTTC. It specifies CASSRGGGGYGYTF.

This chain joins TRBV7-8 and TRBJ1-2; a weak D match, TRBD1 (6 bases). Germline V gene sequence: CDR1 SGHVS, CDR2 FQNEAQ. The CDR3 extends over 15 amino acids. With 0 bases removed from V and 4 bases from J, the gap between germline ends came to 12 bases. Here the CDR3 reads CASSLAAGAPYGYTF. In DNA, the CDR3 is TGTGCCAGCAGCTTAGCCGCAGGGGCCCCCTATGGCTACACCTTC.

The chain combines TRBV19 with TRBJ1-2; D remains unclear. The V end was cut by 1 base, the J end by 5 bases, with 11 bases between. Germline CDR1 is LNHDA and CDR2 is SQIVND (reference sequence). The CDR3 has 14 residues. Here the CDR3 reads CASSIALESYGYTF. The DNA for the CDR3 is TGTGCCAGTAGTATAGCACTCGAGAGTTATGGCTACACCTTC.

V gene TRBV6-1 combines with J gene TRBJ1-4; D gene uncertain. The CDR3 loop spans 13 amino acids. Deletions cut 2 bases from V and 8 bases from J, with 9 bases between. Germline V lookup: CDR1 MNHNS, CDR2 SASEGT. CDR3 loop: CASSEYLGEKLFF. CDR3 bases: TGTGCCAGCAGTGAATATCTAGGAGAAAAACTGTTTTTT.

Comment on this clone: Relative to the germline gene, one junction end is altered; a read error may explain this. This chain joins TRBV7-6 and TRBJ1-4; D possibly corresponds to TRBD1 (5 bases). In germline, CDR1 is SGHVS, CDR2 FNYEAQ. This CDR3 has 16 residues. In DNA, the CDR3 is TGTGCCAGCAGCTTAGCGCGTCGGGGGACTACTGAAAAACTGTTTTTT. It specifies CASSLARRGTTEKLFF.